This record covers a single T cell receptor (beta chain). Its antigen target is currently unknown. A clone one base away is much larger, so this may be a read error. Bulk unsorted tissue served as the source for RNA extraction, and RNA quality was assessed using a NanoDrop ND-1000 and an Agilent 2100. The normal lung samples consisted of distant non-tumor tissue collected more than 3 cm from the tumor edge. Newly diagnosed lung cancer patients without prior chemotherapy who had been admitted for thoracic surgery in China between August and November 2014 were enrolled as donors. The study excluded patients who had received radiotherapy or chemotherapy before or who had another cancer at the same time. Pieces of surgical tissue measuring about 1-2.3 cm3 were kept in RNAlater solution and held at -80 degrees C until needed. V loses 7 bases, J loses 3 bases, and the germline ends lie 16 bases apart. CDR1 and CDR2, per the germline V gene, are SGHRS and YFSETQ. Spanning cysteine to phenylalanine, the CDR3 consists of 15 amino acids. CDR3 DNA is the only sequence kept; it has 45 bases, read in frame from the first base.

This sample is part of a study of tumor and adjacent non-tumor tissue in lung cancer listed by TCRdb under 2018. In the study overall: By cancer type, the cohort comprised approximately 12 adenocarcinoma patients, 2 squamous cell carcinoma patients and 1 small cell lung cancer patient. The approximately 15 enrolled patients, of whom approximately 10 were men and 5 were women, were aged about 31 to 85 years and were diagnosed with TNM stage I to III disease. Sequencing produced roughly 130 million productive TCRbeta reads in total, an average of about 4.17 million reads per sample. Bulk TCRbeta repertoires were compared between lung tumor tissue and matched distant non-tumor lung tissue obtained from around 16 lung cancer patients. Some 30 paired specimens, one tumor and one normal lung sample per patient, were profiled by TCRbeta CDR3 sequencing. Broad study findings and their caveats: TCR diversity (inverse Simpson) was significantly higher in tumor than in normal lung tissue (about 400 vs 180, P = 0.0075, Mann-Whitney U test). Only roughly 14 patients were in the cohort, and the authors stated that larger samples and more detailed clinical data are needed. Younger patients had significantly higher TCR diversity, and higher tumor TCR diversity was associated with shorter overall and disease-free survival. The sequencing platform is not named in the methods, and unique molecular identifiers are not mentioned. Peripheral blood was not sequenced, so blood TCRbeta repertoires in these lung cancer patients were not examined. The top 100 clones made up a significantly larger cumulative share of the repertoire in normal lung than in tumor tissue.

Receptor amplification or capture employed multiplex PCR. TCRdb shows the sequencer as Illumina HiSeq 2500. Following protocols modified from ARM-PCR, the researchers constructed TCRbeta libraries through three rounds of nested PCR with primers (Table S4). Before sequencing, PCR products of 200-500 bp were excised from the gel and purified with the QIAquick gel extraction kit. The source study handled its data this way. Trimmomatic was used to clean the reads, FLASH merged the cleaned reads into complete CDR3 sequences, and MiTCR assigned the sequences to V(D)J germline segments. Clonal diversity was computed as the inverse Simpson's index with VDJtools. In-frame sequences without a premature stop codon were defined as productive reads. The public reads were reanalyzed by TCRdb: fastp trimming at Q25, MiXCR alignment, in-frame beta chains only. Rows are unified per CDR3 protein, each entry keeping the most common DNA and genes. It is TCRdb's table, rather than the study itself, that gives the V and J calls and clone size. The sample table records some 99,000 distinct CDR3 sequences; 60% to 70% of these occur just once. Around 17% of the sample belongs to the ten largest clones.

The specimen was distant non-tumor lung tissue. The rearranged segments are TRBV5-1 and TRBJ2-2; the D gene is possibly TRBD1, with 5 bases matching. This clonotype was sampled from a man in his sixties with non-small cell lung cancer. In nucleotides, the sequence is TGCGCCAGCCTCCAGGGTGCAGGATACACCGGGGAGCTGTTTTTT. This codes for CASLQGAGYTGELFF.